This TCR beta chain was sequenced in a study of lymphopenia after photon versus proton radiotherapy. Assay: immunoSEQ multiplex PCR; the TCRdb copy retains only in-frame clones and omits some. The sample records tens of thousands of clones, 65% to 85% being singletons. The CDR3 runs 14 residues. The germline V gene encodes CDR1 MNHEY and CDR2 SVGAGI. Trimming pared 7 bases from V and 4 bases from J, leaving 16 bases between. V gene TRBV6-5 combines with J gene TRBJ1-2; D is ambiguous. This clonotype originated in a man aged 60 to 75 with pancreatic cancer. Sample: peripheral blood, taken from a patient treated with proton-based radiotherapy. As DNA, the CDR3 is TGTGCCAGCAAGACTCTCCCGGAGGCCTATGGCTACACCTTC. As protein: CASKTLPEAYGYTF.